The T cell receptor (beta chain) described here comes from a study of CD8+ T cells in alopecia areata. For the study at large: Tofacitinib was taken orally by treated patients, and the dose was 5 to 10 mg twice daily. Patients took tofacitinib for 6 to 18 months, followed by 6 drug-free months.

Treatment reported: oral pan-JAK inhibitor, 5-10 mg twice daily. Per germline, CDR1 SGHRS and CDR2 YFSETQ. V lost 0 bases to trimming and J lost 9 bases, with 9 bases between them. This CDR3 has 13 amino acids. RNA was isolated and reverse transcribed to cDNA, the sequencing template. The method was immunoSEQ multiplex PCR; TCRdb's version includes in-frame clones alone and lacks a portion of them. The sample lists some 160,000 clones; roughly two thirds were seen once. About this clone: Its antigen remains unknown.

General study results and limits: Numerous clones, expanded in lesions, remained in scalp and blood during tofacitinib. Tofacitinib yielded significantly lower scalp clonality and fewer expanded CD8+ clones among the top 100.

The gene calls are TRBV5-1 and TRBJ2-2; TRBD1 is a possible D gene (6 bases). The sequence came from a human donor with alopecia areata. This sample comprised CD4+ T cells sorted from blood, obtained at week 4, from a patient treated with tofacitinib. CDR3 nucleotides: TGCGCCAGCAGCTTGGCTCAGGGGCGGGAGCTGTTTTTT. Protein product: CASSLAQGRELFF. Full variable domain (outside the CDR3, taken from reference TRBV5-1 and TRBJ2-2): KAGVTQTPRYLIKTRGQQVTLSCSPISGHRSVSWYQQTPGQGLQFLFEYFSETQRNKGNFPGRFSGRQFSNSRSEMNVSTLELGDSALYLCASSLAQGRELFFGEGSRLTVL.